This T cell receptor (beta chain) was documented in a study of neoadjuvant nivolumab and ipilimumab in lung cancer (dated by TCRdb to between 2020 and 2021). In the study overall: Intravenous nivolumab was dosed at 3 mg/kg on days 1, 15 and 29, and in the combination arm ipilimumab 1 mg/kg was added on day 1 only. For each study arm, the primary endpoint of the trial was the rate of major pathologic response (MPR) in the intention-to-treat population. Of the 45 or so patients with operable NSCLC treated in the trial, roughly 23 were randomized to nivolumab monotherapy and approximately 20 to nivolumab plus ipilimumab. TCR repertoires were compared between pretherapy (baseline) peripheral blood and tumors resected at surgery after neoadjuvant immune checkpoint blockade. Matched pretherapy and resected tumor pairs were analyzed for seven patients: four treated with nivolumab and three with nivolumab plus ipilimumab.

On this clone: This clone's antigen is unknown. No per-base quality is available; no much larger clone lies one base away.

The paper's findings and limits, for the study overall: Greater TCR richness and clonality were observed in resected tumors than in tumor-adjacent uninvolved lung, and increases were observed in more dual-therapy-treated tumors. TCR richness in pretherapy blood showed a positive correlation with richness in tumors resected after neoadjuvant therapy (Spearman R of about 0.82). There was no significant correlation between TCR clonality and pathologic tumor regression, and just a single major-pathologic-response sample was available for the clonality-regression analysis. A small number of samples was subjected to TCR sequencing. From pretherapy to surgery, increases in tumor T-cell richness and clonality were observed in three of three dual-therapy tumors but in only two of four nivolumab-treated tumors.

The library was made by the immunoSEQ multiplex PCR assay. The original pipeline was this. Richness and clonality were used to summarize the repertoires, and clones that significantly expanded or contracted between pre- and post-therapy samples were identified. TCRdb provides this immuneACCESS table in a form limited to in-frame rearrangements. Some clones are lacking; in checked studies, under half of them reflect an unresolved V gene, and why the rest are absent is not known. D and trimming were read from the DNA, whereas the V and J calls and clone size are those reported in that table. This sample holds around 17,000 clones; approximately 79% were observed only once. The ten largest clones add up to under 8.5% of the sample. V has 2 bases trimmed and J has 1 base trimmed; junction bases matching no gene number 3. The germline V gene yields KGHSH for CDR1 and LQKENI for CDR2. The CDR3 goes from the cysteine to the phenylalanine over 15 residues. This entry keeps only the CDR3 DNA: 45 bases, framed from base 1.

The time point label here, explained by the study, means: at surgical resection after neoadjuvant nivolumab +/- ipilimumab. The samples were obtained from NEOSTAR, a phase 2 randomized trial that tested neoadjuvant nivolumab or nivolumab plus ipilimumab, followed by surgery, in operable NSCLC. This chain is built from TRBV18 and TRBJ2-5; 8 bases in the junction line up with TRBD1. The receptor was isolated from an adult with non-small cell lung cancer. This material consisted of tumor tissue, taken after neoadjuvant nivolumab, alone or with ipilimumab, at or shortly before surgery. The bases are TGTGCCAGCTCACCAGCGACAGGGGCCCAAGAGACCCAGTACTTC. It encodes CASSPATGAQETQYF.